Shown below are 13 T cell receptor beta chains from a single sample sequenced in a study of molecular identifiers for immune sequencing clone quantification. From the PCR reads, TCRdb called clonotypes with MiXCR, one entry per CDR3 protein. The sample has about 100,000 distinct CDR3 sequences; under 40% are singletons. The specimen was naive CD8+ T cells from blood, with Jurkat cell RNA spiked in. Described subset: FACS-sorted CD8+CD4-CCR7+CD45RA+ naive T cells. The receptors were sampled from a human donor in good health. Some libraries in this study had Jurkat cell RNA spiked in.

To note about this clonotype: A much larger clonotype is one base distant, so this may be a read error. The V gene is TRBV5-1, the J gene TRBJ2-7, with TRBD1 matching over 10 bases. The CDR3 totals 16 residues. V shed 6 bases, J shed 7 bases, and the junction held 16 bases outside the gene matches. Germline V lookup: CDR1 SGHRS, CDR2 YFSETQ. The CDR3: CASNGLPGQGRSEQYF. The CDR3, as DNA: TGCGCCAGCAACGGTCTTCCGGGACAGGGGAGAAGTGAGCAGTACTTC.

This clonotype was found a few times. The rearrangement joins TRBV6-6 to TRBJ2-3; TRBD2 matches 9 bases. Germline V CDR1 and CDR2: MNHNY, SVGAGI (reference sequence). The V segment lost 3 bases and the J segment 0 bases; nucleotides outside the gene matches: 7. CDR3 size: 17 residues. The CDR3 here is CASSYPPSGMSTDTQYF. CDR3 sequence (DNA): TGTGCCAGCAGTTATCCTCCTAGCGGGATGAGCACAGATACGCAGTATTTT.

This rearrangement joins TRBV10-3 to TRBJ2-7, with a weak D call TRBD2 (5 bases). Between the trimmed V and J ends, which lost 4 bases and 7 bases, there was a span of 11 bases. This CDR3 is 12 amino acids long. Germline V gives CDR1 ENHRY, CDR2 SYGVKD. CDR3 amino acids: CAISAPPGEQYF. The CDR3 DNA follows: TGTGCCATCAGTGCCCCCCCGGGAGAGCAGTACTTC.

This clonotype was counted only a few times. The chain is built from TRBV28 and TRBJ1-2; 8 bases are a match to TRBD1. This CDR3 has 16 residues. In germline, CDR1 is MDHEN, CDR2 SYDVKM. The V segment lost 3 bases and the J segment 6 bases; nucleotides outside the gene matches: 12. The CDR3 here is CASSFVYGQGGNGYTF. The DNA for the CDR3 is TGTGCCAGCAGTTTTGTTTACGGACAGGGAGGAAATGGCTACACCTTC.

This clonotype was observed once. This may stem from a read error, because a much larger clone lies one nucleotide away. The rearrangement joins TRBV7-9 to TRBJ2-7; D is unclear. CDR1 is SEHNR, CDR2 FQNEAQ, per germline (reference sequence). The V gene lost 4 bases and the J gene lost 7 bases, with 11 bases spanning the gap. CDR3 length: 12 residues. CDR3 DNA sequence: TGTGCCAGCAGCTCGGGCAGGCGAGAGCAGTACTTC. It is translated as CASSSGRREQYF.

On this clonotype itself: One end of the junction fails to match germline, which may point to a read error. The CDR3 region has the DNA TGCGCCAGCAGCCAAGATCCGGGCGGGAGAGACAATGAGCAGATCTTC. Encoded protein: CASSQDPGGRDNEQIF. V gene TRBV4-3 combines with J gene TRBJ2-1, with 7 bases aligning to TRBD2. The CDR3 runs to 16 residues. Looked up from germline, CDR1 is LGHNA and CDR2 is YSLEER.

Of note for this clonotype: A read error may account for a junction end that differs from germline. The rearrangement joins TRBV5-3 to TRBJ2-7, with D uncertain. TRBV5-3 is an ORF, and what it does is uncertain. This CDR3 comprises 13 residues. CDR3 bases: TGTGCCAGCAGCTCGGAAGGCGGCAACGAGCAGTACTTC. It specifies CASSSEGGNEQYF.

V is TRBV12-3 or TRBV12-4 and J is TRBJ2-7; 7 bases are a match to TRBD2. The CDR3 runs to 14 residues. The J segment lost 2 bases and the V segment lost 3 bases, leaving 4 bases of the junction unmatched. The CDR3 DNA is TGTGCCAGCAGTTTCGCGGGAGTCGCCTACGAGCAGTACTTC. Translating gives CASSFAGVAYEQYF.

Worth noting for this clonotype: It may be a read error: a sequence one base away is much more abundant. This chain uses TRBV7-6 with TRBJ2-3, with 11 bases fitting TRBD2. This CDR3 contains 15 residues. Germline V gene sequence: CDR1 SGHVS, CDR2 FNYEAQ. Trimming took 5 bases from V and 3 from J; bases not matched to a gene: 4. The CDR3 loop reads CASSQLAGDTDTQYF. The CDR3 DNA is TGTGCCAGCAGCCAACTAGCGGGAGATACAGATACGCAGTATTTT.

Concerning this clonotype itself: This may stem from a read error, because a much larger clone lies one nucleotide away. The chain carries TRBV2 and TRBJ2-7, with 7 nucleotides matching TRBD2. The germline V gene encodes CDR1 SNHLY and CDR2 FYNNEI. The CDR3 is made up of 17 amino acids. V gave up 6 bases and J gave up 2 bases; unmatched junction bases: 16. In DNA, the CDR3 is TGTGCCAGCAGGGGGAGAGGCGGGAGCTTTGCCCCCTACGAGCAGTACTTC. It translates to CASRGRGGSFAPYEQYF.

The V gene is TRBV3-1, the J gene TRBJ2-2; D gene uncertain. The CDR3 totals 14 residues. Germline lookup yields CDR1 LGHDT and CDR2 YNNKEL (reference sequence). Trimming pared 4 bases from V and 9 bases from J, leaving 15 bases between. Here the CDR3 DNA reads TGTGCCAGCAGCCCTCCTACCAGTTCGAGGGAGCTGTTTTTT. Protein sequence: CASSPPTSSRELFF.

This clonotype was recorded at least ten times. This chain joins TRBV28 and TRBJ1-2; 9 bases align to TRBD1. CDR3 length equals 16 residues. Trimming took 3 bases from V and 1 from J; bases not matched to a gene: 6. Looked up from germline, CDR1 is MDHEN and CDR2 is SYDVKM. The CDR3 DNA reads as TGTGCCAGCAGTTTGTTACAGGGGGCCGTTAACTATGGCTACACCTTC. Translating it yields CASSLLQGAVNYGYTF.

This sequence joins TRBV7-6 and TRBJ2-7; weak D call: TRBD1 (6 bases). This CDR3 spans 16 amino acids. Trimming stripped 5 bases from V and 2 bases from J, with 19 bases between. Per germline, CDR1 SGHVS and CDR2 FNYEAQ. The CDR3 region has the DNA TGTGCCAGCAGCCCGAGCCCAGGGGCCGGAACCTACGAGCAGTACTTC. Its translation is CASSPSPGAGTYEQYF.